These T cell receptor beta chains were read from a single sample in a study of cytomegalovirus exposure and HLA in healthy donors. Assay used: immunoSEQ multiplex PCR; TCRdb lists only in-frame clones, some missing. The repertoire has 75,000 to 80,000 clones, around 78% of them found once; the top ten carry 1.5% to 2%. Sequences were obtained from PBMCs. These receptors were obtained from a man in his forties in good health and CMV-seronegative. CDR3s include the opening cysteine and the closing phenylalanine or tryptophan. A D gene is named only where the DNA matches it firmly. Rows may omit the clone size; those that give it use once, few, many or a size class.

j_gene: TRBJ2-3
abundance: NA
d_gene: TRBD1
v_gene: TRBV5-4
CDR3aa: CASRWGTGADTQYF
CDR3nt: TGTGCCAGCAGGTGGGGGACAGGGGCAGATACGCAGTATTTT

j_gene: TRBJ2-7
abundance: NA
d_gene: TRBD1
v_gene: TRBV28
CDR3aa: CASRRQGRPYEQYF
CDR3nt: TGTGCCAGCAGGCGACAGGGTAGGCCCTACGAGCAGTACTTC

j_gene: TRBJ1-1
abundance: once
d_gene: NA
v_gene: TRBV5-4
CDR3aa: CASSLAGGAEAFF
CDR3nt: TGTGCCAGCAGCTTGGCCGGCGGGGCTGAAGCTTTCTTT

j_gene: TRBJ1-6
abundance: few
d_gene: TRBD1
v_gene: TRBV25-1
CDR3aa: CASSEDRGLSPLHF
CDR3nt: TGTGCCAGCAGCGAGGACAGGGGGCTTTCACCCCTCCACTTT

j_gene: TRBJ1-1
abundance: NA
d_gene: TRBD1
v_gene: TRBV18
CDR3aa: CASSHAQGPYTEAFF
CDR3nt: TGTGCCAGCTCACACGCACAGGGGCCCTACACTGAAGCTTTCTTT

j_gene: TRBJ2-7
abundance: NA
d_gene: TRBD2
v_gene: TRBV10-3
CDR3aa: CAIRDTQPSGSSYEQYF
CDR3nt: TGTGCCATCAGGGACACGCAACCTAGCGGGAGCTCCTACGAGCAGTACTTC

j_gene: TRBJ1-3
abundance: NA
d_gene: NA
v_gene: TRBV10-3
CDR3aa: CAISEGVSSGNTIYF
CDR3nt: TGTGCCATCAGTGAGGGAGTATCCTCTGGAAACACCATATATTTT

j_gene: TRBJ2-7
abundance: few
d_gene: NA
v_gene: TRBV28
CDR3aa: CASSSTSFGQYF
CDR3nt: TGTGCCAGCAGCTCAACTAGCTTCGGGCAGTACTTC

j_gene: TRBJ2-7
abundance: NA
d_gene: TRBD2
v_gene: TRBV4-2
CDR3aa: CASSQEPSGRARDEQYF
CDR3nt: TGTGCCAGCAGCCAAGAACCTAGCGGGAGGGCCCGTGACGAGCAGTACTTC

j_gene: TRBJ1-1
abundance: NA
d_gene: TRBD1
v_gene: TRBV7-9
CDR3aa: CASSALQGNEAFF
CDR3nt: TGTGCCAGCAGCGCCTTACAGGGGAATGAAGCTTTCTTT

j_gene: TRBJ1-2
abundance: medium-sized
d_gene: NA
v_gene: TRBV7-9
CDR3aa: CASSHKRVYGYTF
CDR3nt: TGTGCCAGCAGCCACAAGAGGGTGTATGGCTACACCTTC

j_gene: TRBJ1-4
abundance: NA
d_gene: NA
v_gene: TRBV19
CDR3aa: CASSKFGGGRLEKLFF
CDR3nt: TGTGCCAGTAGTAAATTCGGTGGGGGCCGACTGGAAAAACTGTTTTTT

j_gene: TRBJ1-1
abundance: few
d_gene: NA
v_gene: TRBV6-5
CDR3aa: CASSRGPNTEAFF
CDR3nt: TGTGCCAGCAGTCGGGGTCCGAACACTGAAGCTTTCTTT

j_gene: TRBJ2-5
abundance: NA
d_gene: NA
v_gene: TRBV5-1
CDR3aa: CASSFEETQYF
CDR3nt: TGCGCCAGCAGCTTCGAAGAGACCCAGTACTTC

j_gene: TRBJ2-7
abundance: NA
d_gene: TRBD2
v_gene: TRBV11-2
CDR3aa: CASSRTLAGGQAPYEQYF
CDR3nt: TGTGCCAGCAGCCGAACTCTAGCGGGAGGCCAAGCCCCCTACGAGCAGTACTTC

j_gene: TRBJ2-6
abundance: NA
d_gene: NA
v_gene: TRBV10-3
CDR3aa: CAISASGANGLTF
CDR3nt: TGTGCCATCAGTGCCTCTGGGGCCAACGGCCTGACTTTC